The sequence of this T cell receptor delta chain was determined in a study of γδ T cells in repeated Plasmodium falciparum infection (dated by TCRdb to about 2021). For context, the study as a whole: The natural-infection arm enrolled Malian children exposed to intense seasonal malaria transmission, compared against age and gender matched Australian children. Four controlled human malaria infections were administered to about 5 malaria-naive U.S. adults over about 630 days by bites from P. falciparum NF54-infected Anopheles stephensi mosquitoes. Samples from controlled-infection subjects were taken at baseline, right before selected infections, and 21 days after each infection. The gammadelta TCR repertoires from Mali were analysed in two ways: cross-sectionally during periods with no transmission, and longitudinally across episodes of acute febrile malaria. In the study, the shaping of the human gammadelta T cell repertoire by repeated Plasmodium falciparum infection was examined using natural infection in Mali and controlled human malaria infection.

Libraries came from multiplex PCR. Sequencer: Illumina MiSeq. Every sorted gammadelta T cell sample had both its TCR gamma (TRG) and TCR delta (TRD) chains sequenced. The paper's processing steps were these. The repertoire analyses used clonotype tree plots, the accumulated frequency of the top 20 clonotypes, and diversity index (DI) and D75 metrics. In TCRdb, clones were called once more from the public reads by CATT, and rows of identical DNA were later combined. TCRdb, rather than the study authors, made the V and J calls. Across this sample there are 50,000 to 55,000 delta-chain clones, with 1.9% seen only once. The ten largest account for 24% of the sample. What the work shows at the level of the full study, not this receptor alone: Generalizability was limited because the Malian cohort came from a small rural village made up predominantly of one ethnic group. The controlled-infection cohort was small, limiting analysis of inter-individual variability in gammadelta T cell responses.

In this sample, this clone turned up a few times. Its antigen specificity is not known. TCRdb's protein, taken from a much larger clone, differs from this DNA's translation at residue 12, likely owing to a read error; the protein displayed comes from the DNA. This clonotype was sampled from a pool of human donors (malaria-infected and uninfected, not separated). The sequenced material came from gamma-delta T cells from blood.

The CDR3 is CALGELGRRAQPFF. At the DNA level, the sequence is TGTGCTCTTGGGGAACTAGGTAGGAGAGCACAACCCTTCTTT. TRDV1 is the V gene, and the J gene was not called. From the cysteine through the phenylalanine, the CDR3 covers 14 amino acids. Here the CDR3 DNA is all that survives: 42 bases in frame from base 1. CDR1 and CDR2, looked up from the germline V gene, are TSWWSYY and QGS.